The source of this T cell receptor (beta chain) is a study of T cell responses to AZD1222 COVID-19 vaccine. General study results and limits: Clonal diversity may have been underestimated, and the donors were mostly white British, with more females than males. Only a handful of AZD1222 recipients were seropositive at baseline. Repertoires were obtained only post-peak T cell response.

Pooled in the analysis were second doses at about 4 or about 12 weeks. With respect to this clone: The antigen is not known.

The repertoire was sequenced with immunoSEQ multiplex PCR; TCRdb's copy has only in-frame clones and lacks some. This table holds 30,000 to 35,000 clones, more than 75% found once. This CDR3 spans 14 amino acids. Trimming cost V 4 bases and J 2 bases; bases outside gene matches: 4. In germline, CDR1 is MNHEY, CDR2 SVGEGT. This specimen consisted of peripheral blood, obtained 28 days after the second AZD1222 dose. The chain has TRBV6-2 or TRBV6-3 and TRBJ2-7; the match to TRBD2 covers 8 bases. The TCR comes from an adult who received the AZD1222 COVID-19 vaccine. The CDR3 spells CASSSLAGPYEQYF. The CDR3 region has the DNA TGTGCCAGCAGTTCGCTAGCGGGTCCCTACGAGCAGTACTTC.